This T cell receptor beta chain came from a study of CD8 T cells in ankylosing spondylitis. TCRdb independently ran MiXCR on the 5' RACE reads; one entry per CDR3 protein. The repertoire consists of tens of thousands of distinct CDR3 sequences, with approximately 5.3% occurring once and the leading ten covering 2.2%. Study conclusions and caveats: Disease-associated clones were reportedly significantly overrepresented in matched ankylosing spondylitis synovial fluid.

Germline trimming cut 9 bases from V and 0 bases from J; bases unmatched to any gene: 9. Germline values: CDR1 SNHLY, CDR2 FYNNEI. The CDR3 totals 16 residues. This clonotype was detected ten times or more. The antigen is undetermined. The chain employs TRBV2 and TRBJ2-1; TRBD1 aligns across 9 bases. Material for sequencing was blood, either unsorted or a sorted T cell fraction (not recorded which). This receptor was identified in a male donor with ankylosing spondylitis or in good health (not recorded which). The CDR3 bases are TGTGCCAGGTCGAACAGGGGGCCAAGCTCCTACAATGAGCAGTTCTTC. Residues: CARSNRGPSSYNEQFF.